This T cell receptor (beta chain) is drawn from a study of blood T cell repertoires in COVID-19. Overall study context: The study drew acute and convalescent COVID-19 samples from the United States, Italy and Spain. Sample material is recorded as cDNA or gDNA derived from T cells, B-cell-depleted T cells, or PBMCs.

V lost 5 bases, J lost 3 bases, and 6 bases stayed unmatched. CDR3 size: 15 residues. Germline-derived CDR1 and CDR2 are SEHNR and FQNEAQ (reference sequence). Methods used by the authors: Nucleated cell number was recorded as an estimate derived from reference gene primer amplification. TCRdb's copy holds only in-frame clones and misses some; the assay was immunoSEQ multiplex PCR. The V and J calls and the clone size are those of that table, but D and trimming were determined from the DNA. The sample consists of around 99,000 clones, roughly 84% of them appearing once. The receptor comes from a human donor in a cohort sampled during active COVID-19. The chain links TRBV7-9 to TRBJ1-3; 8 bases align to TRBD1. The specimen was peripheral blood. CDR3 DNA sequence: TGTGCCAGCAGCAAAGGAGGGACAGGTGGAAACACCATATATTTT. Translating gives CASSKGGTGGNTIYF.